This T cell receptor beta chain emerged from a study of T cell clones after liver transplantation. Only in-frame clones appear in the TCRdb table, and some are missing; sequencing was by immunoSEQ multiplex PCR. The data show 20,000 to 25,000 clones, 78% seen once. Looked up from germline, CDR1 is MNHEY and CDR2 is SMNVEV (reference sequence). The CDR3 runs 16 residues. V lost 10 bases to trimming and J lost 5 bases; unmatched junction nucleotides: 19. A remark on this clone: Other DNA sequences in the sample encode the same CDR3.

The specimen was CD8+ T cells from blood, collected less than 70 months after liver transplant. This TCR derives from a human patient who received a liver transplant. Some T cells may have originated in the graft donor. This sequence joins TRBV27 and TRBJ1-2; TRBD1 aligns across 7 bases. The CDR3 region has the DNA TGTGCCACCTTGGGGGCGGGGACAGAGGATCTATATGGCTACACCTTC. The encoded protein is CATLGAGTEDLYGYTF.